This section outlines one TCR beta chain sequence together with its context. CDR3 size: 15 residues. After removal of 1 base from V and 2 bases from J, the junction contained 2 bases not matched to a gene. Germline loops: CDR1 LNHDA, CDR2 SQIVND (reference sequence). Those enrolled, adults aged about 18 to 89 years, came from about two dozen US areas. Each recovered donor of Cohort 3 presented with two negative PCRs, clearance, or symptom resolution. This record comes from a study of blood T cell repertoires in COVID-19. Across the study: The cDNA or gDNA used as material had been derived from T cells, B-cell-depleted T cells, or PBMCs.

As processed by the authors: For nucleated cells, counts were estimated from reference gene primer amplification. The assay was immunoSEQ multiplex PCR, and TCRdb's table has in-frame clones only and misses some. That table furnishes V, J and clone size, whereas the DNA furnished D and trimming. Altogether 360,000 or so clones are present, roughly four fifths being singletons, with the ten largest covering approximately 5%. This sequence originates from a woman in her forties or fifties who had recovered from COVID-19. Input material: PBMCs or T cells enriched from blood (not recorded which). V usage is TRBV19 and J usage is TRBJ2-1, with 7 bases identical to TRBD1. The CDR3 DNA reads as TGTGCCAGTAGTATAGGCCAGGGGGCCTACAATGAGCAGTTCTTC. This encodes CASSIGQGAYNEQFF.